A single sample is the source of the 18 T cell receptor beta chains below, sequenced in a study of blood T cell repertoires in COVID-19. This table comes from immunoSEQ multiplex PCR, and its TCRdb copy is limited to in-frame clones, with some not included. The data contain around 220,000 clones, roughly 90% of them singletons. Input material: peripheral blood. Source of these receptors: a man in his forties with active or convalescent COVID-19.

The chain carries TRBV15 and TRBJ1-2; D is possibly TRBD1 (6 bases). V shed 6 bases and J shed 3 bases, with 26 bases lying between them. The CDR3 loop spans 18 amino acids. CDR1 is LNHNV and CDR2 is YYDKDF in the germline V gene (reference sequence). CDR3: CATRFGQFNLTEDYGYTF. In nucleotides, the CDR3 is TGTGCCACCAGGTTTGGACAGTTTAACCTTACGGAGGACTATGGCTACACCTTC.

J is TRBJ1-1 and V is TRBV20-1; TRBD1 is a possible D gene (5 bases). The CDR3 runs 13 residues. Germline CDR1 is DFQATT and CDR2 is SNEGSKA (reference sequence). Trimming removed 3 bases from V and 7 bases from J, with 15 bases in between. CDR3 DNA sequence: TGCAGTGCTAGTTACACTCCCGACAGTGAAGCTTTCTTT. The encoded protein is CSASYTPDSEAFF.

Only one count was recorded for this clone. The chain has TRBV30 and TRBJ2-2; TRBD2 matches at 8 bases. Per germline, CDR1 GTSNPN and CDR2 SVGIG (reference sequence). J was trimmed by 6 bases and V by 5 bases; bases with no gene match: 20. There are 18 residues in the CDR3. The CDR3 loop reads CAWGEYSGKYVQAGELFF. As DNA, the CDR3 is TGTGCCTGGGGAGAATATAGCGGGAAATATGTACAGGCCGGGGAGCTGTTTTTT. The variable domain in full, with the rest retrieved from reference TRBV30 and TRBJ2-2, is SQTIHQWPATLVQPVGSPLSLECTVEGTSNPNLYWYRQAAGRGLQLLFYSVGIGQISSEVPQNLSASRPQDRQFILSSKKLLLSDSGFYLCAWGEYSGKYVQAGELFFGEGSRLTVL.

The gene calls are TRBV30 and TRBJ1-2; weak D call: TRBD1 (6 bases). Per the germline V gene, CDR1 is GTSNPN and CDR2 is SVGIG (reference sequence). The CDR3 spans 17 residues. Trimming shortened V by 3 bases and J by 0 bases, and 20 bases separated the two germline ends. The CDR3 DNA reads TGTGCCTGGAGGGGTGGGGGCCTACACCGCTCTAACTATGGCTACACCTTC. It encodes CAWRGGGLHRSNYGYTF.

The chain has TRBV5-1 and TRBJ2-3; a possible D gene is TRBD1 (6 bases). Germline V gene lookup returns CDR1 SGHRS and CDR2 YFSETQ. V was shortened by 4 bases and J by 1 base, with 13 bases between the two germline ends. The CDR3 extends over 15 amino acids. The CDR3 loop reads CASSPPGHGTDTQYF. DNA for the CDR3: TGCGCCAGCAGCCCCCCGGGACACGGCACAGATACGCAGTATTTT.

This clone was counted between two and nine times. V gene TRBV10-2 combines with J gene TRBJ2-2, with 12 nucleotides matching TRBD2. Looked up from germline, CDR1 is WSHSY and CDR2 is SAAADI. Trimming cost V 7 bases and J 5 bases; bases outside gene matches: 5. The CDR3 sequence is 15 residues long. CDR3 protein: CASTLAGGRTGELFF. DNA for the CDR3: TGCGCCAGCACCCTAGCGGGGGGGCGGACCGGGGAGCTGTTTTTT.

J is TRBJ2-2 and V is TRBV30, with a possible D match to TRBD2 (6 bases). CDR1 is GTSNPN, CDR2 SVGIG, per germline (reference sequence). Trimming left V 3 bases short and J 5 bases short, with 22 bases between. The CDR3 is made up of 17 amino acids. The CDR3 sequence is CAWSQRGTGLATGELFF. CDR3 coding DNA: TGTGCCTGGAGCCAAAGAGGGACGGGACTTGCAACCGGGGAGCTGTTTTTT.

The V gene is TRBV5-1, the J gene TRBJ2-7; 7 bases agree with TRBD2. This CDR3 is built from 14 residues. With V trimmed by 4 bases and J by 3 bases, 7 bases remained unmatched. CDR1 SGHRS and CDR2 YFSETQ come from the germline V gene. CDR3 coding DNA: TGCGCCAGCAGCCCCGCGGGGGAGGGCTACGAGCAGTACTTC. This codes for CASSPAGEGYEQYF.

The V call is TRBV5-4, the J call TRBJ1-1; D remains ambiguous. The CDR3 loop spans 14 amino acids. V shed 0 bases and J shed 3 bases, with 9 bases lying between them. Looked up from germline, CDR1 is SGHNT and CDR2 is YYREEE (reference sequence). The CDR3 DNA sequence: TGTGCCAGCAGCTTGGGTGGGCTGGACACTGAAGCTTTCTTT. Its protein is CASSLGGLDTEAFF.

V usage is TRBV30 and J usage is TRBJ2-1, with 8 bases that match TRBD1. The CDR3 is 12 residues long. The V and J ends lost 1 base and 8 bases, in that order; junction bases with no gene match: 1. Looked up from germline, CDR1 is GTSNPN and CDR2 is SVGIG (reference sequence). Here the CDR3 reads CAWSAGGHEQFF. The CDR3 nucleotides are TGTGCCTGGAGTGCAGGGGGCCATGAGCAGTTCTTC.

In this sample, this clone turned up a few times. V usage is TRBV28 and J usage is TRBJ2-7, with 8 bases identical to TRBD2. Germline V gene lookup returns CDR1 MDHEN and CDR2 SYDVKM. The CDR3 covers 16 residues. Trimming removed 4 bases from V and 0 bases from J; junction bases left unmatched: 8. CDR3 sequence: CASSSPGSGASYEQYF. The DNA of the CDR3 is TGTGCCAGCAGTTCCCCGGGTAGCGGGGCCTCCTACGAGCAGTACTTC. Filled out from reference TRBV28 and TRBJ2-7, the complete variable domain reads DVKVTQSSRYLVKRTGEKVFLECVQDMDHENMFWYRQDPGLGLRLIYFSYDVKMKEKGDIPEGYSVSREKKERFSLILESASTNQTSMYLCASSSPGSGASYEQYFGPGTRLTVT.

This chain links TRBV19 with TRBJ1-1; D is possibly TRBD1 (6 bases). Germline CDR1 reads LNHDA; CDR2 reads SQIVND (reference sequence). Between the trimmed V and J ends, which lost 5 bases and 0 bases, there was a span of 16 bases. The CDR3 is 16 amino acids. CDR3: CASSPLDRILNTEAFF. Here the CDR3 DNA reads TGTGCCAGTAGTCCACTAGACAGGATCCTGAACACTGAAGCTTTCTTT.

This clone was observed a few times. J is TRBJ2-3 and V is TRBV5-6; TRBD2 matches at 7 bases. With 4 bases clipped from V and 8 bases from J, the junction kept 10 bases outside the gene matches. The CDR3 has 14 amino acids. Germline V gene sequence: CDR1 SGHDT, CDR2 YYEEEE. CDR3 loop: CASSGAGELGTQYF. The CDR3 DNA follows: TGTGCCAGCAGCGGGGCGGGGGAATTGGGTACGCAGTATTTT.

The chain has TRBV7-8 and TRBJ1-5; TRBD1 might be the D (6 bases). Trimming removed 2 bases at V and 2 bases at J, with 13 bases between. The length of the CDR3 is 16 residues. From germline, CDR1 is SGHVS and CDR2 FQNEAQ. In nucleotides, the CDR3 is TGTGCCAGCAGCTTATCGGGGGGCTGGGGCAATCAGCCCCAGCATTTT. Translation: CASSLSGGWGNQPQHF.

This chain links TRBV10-3 with TRBJ1-5; TRBD1 agrees at 8 bases. The V segment lost 6 bases and the J segment 0 bases; nucleotides outside the gene matches: 16. Germline V gene sequence: CDR1 ENHRY, CDR2 SYGVKD. CDR3 length: 19 amino acids. The CDR3 DNA sequence: TGTGCCATCAGCGAGGGGGGACAGGCCTTTGAATATAGCAATCAGCCCCAGCATTTT. Amino acids: CAISEGGQAFEYSNQPQHF.

This clone was counted a few times. The CDR3 DNA reads TGTGCCAGTAGTCCCTCCGACAGGGGGCTGGCACAGGGCTACACCTTC. Amino acids: CASSPSDRGLAQGYTF. The chain combines TRBV19 with TRBJ1-2, with 10 bases that match TRBD1. Germline CDR1 reads LNHDA; CDR2 reads SQIVND (reference sequence). This CDR3 has 16 amino acids. Unmatched junction bases numbered 14, after V lost 5 bases and J lost 8 bases.

The rearrangement joins TRBV5-4 to TRBJ2-3, with D possibly matching TRBD1 (5 bases). V dropped 3 bases and J dropped 3 bases, with 14 bases sitting between them. The germline V gene has CDR1 SGHNT and CDR2 YYREEE (reference sequence). This CDR3 spans 15 amino acids. The CDR3: CASSYRAQGTDTQYF. The CDR3 DNA sequence: TGTGCCAGCAGCTACCGGGCCCAGGGTACAGATACGCAGTATTTT.

This clone was counted a few times. J is TRBJ2-1 and V is TRBV7-3, with D maybe TRBD1 (6 bases). Germline CDR1 and CDR2: SGHTA and FQGTGA. V gave up 3 bases and J gave up 5 bases, with 14 bases separating them. The CDR3 is 15 residues long. In nucleotides, the CDR3 is TGTGCCAGCAGCTTGGGCCAGGGGCAGAACAATGAGCAGTTCTTC. Its protein product is CASSLGQGQNNEQFF.